Here is one T cell receptor beta chain with its context. Sequenced by immunoSEQ multiplex PCR; TCRdb stores in-frame clones only, minus some. The sample has around 21,000 clones; 90% are singletons. The V gene's germline CDR1 is SGHRS and CDR2 YFSETQ. The CDR3 contains 15 residues. V lost 3 bases to trimming and J lost 5 bases, with 16 bases between them. Regarding time point: newly diagnosed, previously untreated cHL patient sample. Isolation of CD4+ T cells from thawed PBMCs was performed by magnetic negative selection. These data come from a study of PD-1 blockade in classical Hodgkin lymphoma. The chain recombines TRBV5-1 with TRBJ2-3, with no clear D. The receptor's source is a human donor with classical Hodgkin lymphoma. The sample consisted of CD4+ T cells from blood. The CDR3 here is CASSWAAPVGDTQYF. CDR3 sequence (DNA): TGCGCCAGCAGCTGGGCGGCCCCGGTCGGAGATACGCAGTATTTT.